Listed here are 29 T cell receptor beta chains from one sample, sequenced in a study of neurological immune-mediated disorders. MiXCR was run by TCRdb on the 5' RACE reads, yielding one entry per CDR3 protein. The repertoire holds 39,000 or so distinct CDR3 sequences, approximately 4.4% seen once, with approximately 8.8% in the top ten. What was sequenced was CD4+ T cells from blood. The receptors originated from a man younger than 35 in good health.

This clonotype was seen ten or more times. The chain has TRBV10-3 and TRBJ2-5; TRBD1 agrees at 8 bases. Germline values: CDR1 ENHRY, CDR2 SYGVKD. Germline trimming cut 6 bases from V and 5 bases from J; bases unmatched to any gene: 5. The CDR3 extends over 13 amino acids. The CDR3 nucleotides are TGTGCCATCAGGATGACAGGGGACGAGACCCAGTACTTC. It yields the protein CAIRMTGDETQYF.

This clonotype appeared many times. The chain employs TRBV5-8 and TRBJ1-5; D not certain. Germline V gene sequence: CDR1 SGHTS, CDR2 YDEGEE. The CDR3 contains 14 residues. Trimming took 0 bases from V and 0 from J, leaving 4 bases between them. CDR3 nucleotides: TGTGCCAGCAGCTTGGACCCTAGCAATCAGCCCCAGCATTTT. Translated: CASSLDPSNQPQHF.

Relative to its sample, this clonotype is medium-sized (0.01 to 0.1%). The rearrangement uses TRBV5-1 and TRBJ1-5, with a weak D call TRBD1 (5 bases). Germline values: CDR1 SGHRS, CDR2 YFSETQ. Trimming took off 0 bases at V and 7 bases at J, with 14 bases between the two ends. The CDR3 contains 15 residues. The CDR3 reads CASSLEPGSWQPQHF. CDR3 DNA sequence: TGCGCCAGCAGCTTGGAACCAGGGTCTTGGCAGCCCCAGCATTTT. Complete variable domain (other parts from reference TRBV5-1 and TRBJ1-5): KAGVTQTPRYLIKTRGQQVTLSCSPISGHRSVSWYQQTPGQGLQFLFEYFSETQRNKGNFPGRFSGRQFSNSRSEMNVSTLELGDSALYLCASSLEPGSWQPQHFGDGTRLSIL.

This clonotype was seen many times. The chain's CDR3 is CASSRINRENYGYTF. The CDR3 DNA reads as TGTGCCAGCAGTCGAATCAACAGGGAAAACTATGGCTACACCTTC. This chain connects TRBV6-2 or TRBV6-3 to TRBJ1-2; possibly TRBD1 for D (6 bases). Deletions cut 5 bases from V and 2 bases from J, with 15 bases between. The length of the CDR3 is 15 residues. CDR1 is MNHEY and CDR2 is SVGEGT in the germline V gene.

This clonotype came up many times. In nucleotides, the CDR3 is TGCGCCAGCAGCTTCAACAGGGGCGGGACTGAAGCTTTCTTT. Translating gives CASSFNRGGTEAFF. The chain links TRBV5-1 to TRBJ1-1; TRBD1 aligns across 7 bases. Germline V gene sequence: CDR1 SGHRS, CDR2 YFSETQ. Losses at the gene ends were 2 bases for V and 5 bases for J; bases not matched to a gene: 6. This CDR3 has 14 residues.

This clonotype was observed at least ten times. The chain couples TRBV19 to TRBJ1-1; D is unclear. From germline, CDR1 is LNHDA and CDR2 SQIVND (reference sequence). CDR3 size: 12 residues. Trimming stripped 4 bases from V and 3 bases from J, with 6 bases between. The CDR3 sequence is CASSTLYTEAFF. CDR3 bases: TGTGCCAGTAGTACTCTTTACACTGAAGCTTTCTTT.

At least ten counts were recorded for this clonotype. CDR3 protein: CATRTGPSSYNEQFF. The DNA for the CDR3 is TGTGCCACCAGGACGGGCCCGAGCTCCTACAATGAGCAGTTCTTC. V and J are TRBV15 and TRBJ2-1; D not certain. Germline CDR1 and CDR2: LNHNV and YYDKDF (reference sequence). Trimming took off 6 bases at V and 0 bases at J, with 12 bases between the two ends. The CDR3 spans 15 residues.

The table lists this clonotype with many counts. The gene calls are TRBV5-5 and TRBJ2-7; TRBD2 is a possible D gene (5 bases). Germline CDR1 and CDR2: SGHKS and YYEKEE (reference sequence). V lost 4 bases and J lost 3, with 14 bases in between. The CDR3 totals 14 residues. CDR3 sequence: CASSRPGKSYEQYF. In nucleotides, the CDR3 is TGTGCCAGCAGCAGGCCGGGAAAAAGCTACGAGCAGTACTTC.

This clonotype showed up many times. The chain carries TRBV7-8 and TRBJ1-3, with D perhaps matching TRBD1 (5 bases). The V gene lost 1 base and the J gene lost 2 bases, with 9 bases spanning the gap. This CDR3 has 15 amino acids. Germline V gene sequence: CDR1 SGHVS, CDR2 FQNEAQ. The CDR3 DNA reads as TGTGCCAGCAGCTTAGGTGGCAGGGCTGGAAACACCATATATTTT. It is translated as CASSLGGRAGNTIYF. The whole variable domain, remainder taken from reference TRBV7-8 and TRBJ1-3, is GAGVSQSPRYKVAKRGQDVALRCDPISGHVSLFWYQQALGQGPEFLTYFQNEAQLDKSGLPSDRFFAERPEGSVSTLKIQRTQQEDSAVYLCASSLGGRAGNTIYFGEGSWLTVV.

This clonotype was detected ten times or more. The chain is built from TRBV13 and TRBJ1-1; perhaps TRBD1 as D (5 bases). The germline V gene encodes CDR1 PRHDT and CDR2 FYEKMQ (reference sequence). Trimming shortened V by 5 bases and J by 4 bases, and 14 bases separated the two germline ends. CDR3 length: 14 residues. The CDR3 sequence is CASSKGRPATEAFF. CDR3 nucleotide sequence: TGTGCCAGCAGCAAGGGACGACCGGCCACTGAAGCTTTCTTT. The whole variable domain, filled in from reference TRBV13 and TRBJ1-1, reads AAGVIQSPRHLIKEKRETATLKCYPIPRHDTVYWYQQGPGQDPQFLISFYEKMQSDKGSIPDRFSAQQFSDYHSELNMSSLELGDSALYFCASSKGRPATEAFFGQGTRLTVV.

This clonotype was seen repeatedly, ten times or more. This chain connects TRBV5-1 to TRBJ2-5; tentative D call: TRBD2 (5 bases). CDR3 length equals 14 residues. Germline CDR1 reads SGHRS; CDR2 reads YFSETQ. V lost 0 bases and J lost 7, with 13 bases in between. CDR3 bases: TGCGCCAGCAGCTTGGACCCCCCTGGAGGGACCCAGTACTTC. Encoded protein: CASSLDPPGGTQYF. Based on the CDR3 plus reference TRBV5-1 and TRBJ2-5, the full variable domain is KAGVTQTPRYLIKTRGQQVTLSCSPISGHRSVSWYQQTPGQGLQFLFEYFSETQRNKGNFPGRFSGRQFSNSRSEMNVSTLELGDSALYLCASSLDPPGGTQYFGPGTRLLVL.

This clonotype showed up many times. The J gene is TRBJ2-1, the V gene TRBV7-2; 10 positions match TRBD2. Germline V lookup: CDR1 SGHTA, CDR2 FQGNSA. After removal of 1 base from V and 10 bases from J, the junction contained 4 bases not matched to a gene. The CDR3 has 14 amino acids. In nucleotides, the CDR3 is TGTGCCAGCAGCTTAGGGGCTAGCGGGGGCGAGCAGTTCTTC. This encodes CASSLGASGGEQFF.

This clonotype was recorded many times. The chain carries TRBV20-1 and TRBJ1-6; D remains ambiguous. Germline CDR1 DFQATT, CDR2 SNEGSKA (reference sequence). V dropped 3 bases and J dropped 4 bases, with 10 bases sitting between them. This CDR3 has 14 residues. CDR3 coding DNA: TGCAGTGCTAGGGCCGGACCTTATAATTCACCCCTCCACTTT. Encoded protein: CSARAGPYNSPLHF.

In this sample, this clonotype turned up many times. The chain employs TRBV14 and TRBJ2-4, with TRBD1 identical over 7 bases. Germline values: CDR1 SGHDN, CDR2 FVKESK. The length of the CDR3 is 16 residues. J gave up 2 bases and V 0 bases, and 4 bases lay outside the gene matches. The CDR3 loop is CASSQDLTGTKNIQYF. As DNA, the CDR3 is TGTGCCAGCAGCCAAGACCTGACAGGGACCAAAAACATTCAGTACTTC.

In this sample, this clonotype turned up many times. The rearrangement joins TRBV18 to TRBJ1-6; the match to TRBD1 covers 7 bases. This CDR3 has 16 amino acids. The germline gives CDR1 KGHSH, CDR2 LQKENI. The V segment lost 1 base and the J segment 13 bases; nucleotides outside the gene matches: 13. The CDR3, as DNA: TGTGCCAGCTCACCACAGCGGACAGGAGCTATAGGGCCCCTCCACTTT. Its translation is CASSPQRTGAIGPLHF. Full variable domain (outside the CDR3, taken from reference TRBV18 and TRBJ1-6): NAGVMQNPRHLVRRRGQEARLRCSPMKGHSHVYWYRQLPEEGLKFMVYLQKENIIDESGMPKERFSAEFPKEGPSILRIQQVVRGDSAAYFCASSPQRTGAIGPLHFGNGTRLTVT.

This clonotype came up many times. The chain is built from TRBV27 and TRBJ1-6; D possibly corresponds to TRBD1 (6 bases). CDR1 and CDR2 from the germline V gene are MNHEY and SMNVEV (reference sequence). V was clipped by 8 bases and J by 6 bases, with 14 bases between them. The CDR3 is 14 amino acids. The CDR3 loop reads CASSWDKGNSPLHF. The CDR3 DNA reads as TGTGCCAGCTCCTGGGACAAGGGTAATTCACCCCTCCACTTT.

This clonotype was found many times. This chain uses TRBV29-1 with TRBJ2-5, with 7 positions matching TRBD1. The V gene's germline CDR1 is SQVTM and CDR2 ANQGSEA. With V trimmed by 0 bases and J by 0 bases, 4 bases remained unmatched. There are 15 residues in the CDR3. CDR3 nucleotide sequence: TGCAGCGTTGAAGACCGGGACAGCTACCAAGAGACCCAGTACTTC. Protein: CSVEDRDSYQETQYF.

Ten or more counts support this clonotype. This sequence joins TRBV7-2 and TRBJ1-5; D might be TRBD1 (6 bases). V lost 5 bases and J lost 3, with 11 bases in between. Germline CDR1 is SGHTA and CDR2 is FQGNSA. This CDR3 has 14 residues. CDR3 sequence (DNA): TGTGCCAGCAGCCCGGACAGTTTCAATCAGCCCCAGCATTTT. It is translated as CASSPDSFNQPQHF.

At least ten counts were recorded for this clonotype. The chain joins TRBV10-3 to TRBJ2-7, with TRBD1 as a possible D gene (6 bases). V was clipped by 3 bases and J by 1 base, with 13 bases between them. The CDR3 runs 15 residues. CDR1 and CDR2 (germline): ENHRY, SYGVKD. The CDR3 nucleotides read TGTGCCATCAGTGATGAGGGACACCAGTCCTACGAGCAGTACTTC. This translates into CAISDEGHQSYEQYF.

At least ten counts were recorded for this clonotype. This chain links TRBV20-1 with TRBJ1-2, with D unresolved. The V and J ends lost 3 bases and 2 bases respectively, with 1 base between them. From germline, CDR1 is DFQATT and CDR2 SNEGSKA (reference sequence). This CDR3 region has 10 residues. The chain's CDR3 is CSASNYGYTF. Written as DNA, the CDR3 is TGCAGTGCTAGCAACTATGGCTACACCTTC.

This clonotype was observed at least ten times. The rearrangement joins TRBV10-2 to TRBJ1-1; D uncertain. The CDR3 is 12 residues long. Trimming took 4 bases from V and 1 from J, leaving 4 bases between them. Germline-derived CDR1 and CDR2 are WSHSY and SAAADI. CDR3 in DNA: TGCGCCAGCAGTGTGGCGAACACTGAAGCTTTCTTT. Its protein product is CASSVANTEAFF.

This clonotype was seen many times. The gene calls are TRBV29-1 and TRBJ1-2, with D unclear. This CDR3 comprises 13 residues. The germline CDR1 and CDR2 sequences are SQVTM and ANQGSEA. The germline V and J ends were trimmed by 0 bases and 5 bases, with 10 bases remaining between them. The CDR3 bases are TGCAGCGTTGAAGATTCAGTTCCATATGGCTACACCTTC. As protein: CSVEDSVPYGYTF.

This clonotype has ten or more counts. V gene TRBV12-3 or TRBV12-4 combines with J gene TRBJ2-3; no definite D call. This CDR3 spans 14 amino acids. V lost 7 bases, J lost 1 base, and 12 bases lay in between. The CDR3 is CASKPHLGTDTQYF. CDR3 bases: TGTGCCAGCAAACCCCATCTAGGCACAGATACGCAGTATTTT.

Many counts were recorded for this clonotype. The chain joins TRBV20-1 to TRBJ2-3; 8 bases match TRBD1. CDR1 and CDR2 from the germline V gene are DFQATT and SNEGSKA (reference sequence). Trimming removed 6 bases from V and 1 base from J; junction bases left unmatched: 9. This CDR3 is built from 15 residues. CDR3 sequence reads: CSATWTGKGTDTQYF. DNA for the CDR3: TGCAGTGCAACTTGGACAGGGAAGGGCACAGATACGCAGTATTTT.

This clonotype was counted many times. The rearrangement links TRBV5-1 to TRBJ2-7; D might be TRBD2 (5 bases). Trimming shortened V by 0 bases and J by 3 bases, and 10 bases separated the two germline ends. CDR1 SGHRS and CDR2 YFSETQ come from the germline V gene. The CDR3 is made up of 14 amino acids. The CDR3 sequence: CASSLGEPYYEQYF. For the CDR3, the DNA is TGCGCCAGCAGCTTGGGGGAGCCGTACTACGAGCAGTACTTC.

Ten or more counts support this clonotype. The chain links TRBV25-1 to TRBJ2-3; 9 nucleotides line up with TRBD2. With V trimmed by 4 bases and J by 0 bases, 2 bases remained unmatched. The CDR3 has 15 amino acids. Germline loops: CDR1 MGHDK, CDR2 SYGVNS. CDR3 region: CASSARGGSTDTQYF. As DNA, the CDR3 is TGTGCCAGCAGTGCGCGGGGGGGCAGCACAGATACGCAGTATTTT.

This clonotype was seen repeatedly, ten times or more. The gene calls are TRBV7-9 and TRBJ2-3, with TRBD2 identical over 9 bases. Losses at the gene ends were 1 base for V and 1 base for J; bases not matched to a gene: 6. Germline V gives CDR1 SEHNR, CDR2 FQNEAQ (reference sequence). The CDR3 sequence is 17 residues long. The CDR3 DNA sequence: TGTGCCAGCAGCTTAGGAGGAGTAGCGGGGGGCACAGATACGCAGTATTTT. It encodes CASSLGGVAGGTDTQYF.

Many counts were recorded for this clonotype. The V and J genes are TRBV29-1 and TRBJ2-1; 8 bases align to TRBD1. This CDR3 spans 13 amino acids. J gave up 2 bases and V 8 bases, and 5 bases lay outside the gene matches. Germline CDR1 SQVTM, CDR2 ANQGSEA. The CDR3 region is CSSGQGPYNEQFF. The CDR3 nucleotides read TGCAGCTCCGGACAGGGTCCCTACAATGAGCAGTTCTTC.

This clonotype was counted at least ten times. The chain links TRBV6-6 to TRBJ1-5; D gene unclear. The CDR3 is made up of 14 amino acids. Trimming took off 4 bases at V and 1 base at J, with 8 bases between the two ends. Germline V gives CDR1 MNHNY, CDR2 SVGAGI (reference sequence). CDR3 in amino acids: CASSLSQSNQPQHF. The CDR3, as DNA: TGTGCCAGCAGTTTAAGCCAGAGCAATCAGCCCCAGCATTTT.